One sample yielded the 4 T cell receptor beta chains listed below, sequenced in a study of neurological immune-mediated disorders. TCRdb independently ran MiXCR on the 5' RACE reads; one entry per CDR3 protein. The table includes about 24,000 distinct CDR3 sequences, less than 15% detected once. As for time point: technical triplicate 1. Sequencing input: CD4+ T cells from blood. Receptors originate from a female donor with HTLV-1-associated myelopathy (HAM/TSP).

This clonotype has a count of ten or more. The chain links TRBV5-1 to TRBJ1-2, with D maybe TRBD1 (6 bases). The V gene's germline CDR1 is SGHRS and CDR2 YFSETQ. V shed 0 bases and J shed 4 bases, with 13 bases lying between them. This CDR3 has 15 residues. For the CDR3, the DNA is TGCGCCAGCAGCTTGGTCGGGGGGCAGGGCTATGGCTACACCTTC. Protein product: CASSLVGGQGYGYTF. The full variable domain, completed using reference TRBV5-1 and TRBJ1-2, is KAGVTQTPRYLIKTRGQQVTLSCSPISGHRSVSWYQQTPGQGLQFLFEYFSETQRNKGNFPGRFSGRQFSNSRSEMNVSTLELGDSALYLCASSLVGGQGYGYTFGSGTRLTVV.

This clonotype appeared many times. V usage is TRBV3-1 and J usage is TRBJ2-7; possible D gene TRBD2, 5 bases. This CDR3 has 15 amino acids. The germline V and J ends were trimmed by 2 bases and 4 bases, with 15 bases remaining between them. CDR1 LGHDT and CDR2 YNNKEL come from the germline V gene (reference sequence). CDR3 nucleotide sequence: TGTGCCAGCAGCCAATGGATAGGACCGGGATACGAGCAGTACTTC. As protein: CASSQWIGPGYEQYF.

In its sample, this clonotype was seen many times. The V and J genes are TRBV12-3 or TRBV12-4 and TRBJ1-1; D ambiguous. The CDR3 covers 12 residues. Trimming stripped 6 bases from V and 10 bases from J, with 15 bases between. In DNA, the CDR3 is TGTGCCAGCAGCCCGGACTCTCCGGGAGCTTTCTTT. Translation: CASSPDSPGAFF.

V gene TRBV7-2 combines with J gene TRBJ2-3, with 11 bases that match TRBD2. The CDR3 length is 15 residues. Unmatched junction bases numbered 6, after V lost 2 bases and J lost 8 bases. Germline V CDR1 and CDR2: SGHTA, FQGNSA. In nucleotides, the CDR3 is TGTGCCAGCAGCTTAAAAATAGCGGGGGGGCCTACGCAGTATTTT. It specifies CASSLKIAGGPTQYF. Based on the CDR3 plus reference TRBV7-2 and TRBJ2-3, the full variable domain is GAGVSQSPSNKVTEKGKDVELRCDPISGHTALYWYRQSLGQGLEFLIYFQGNSAPDKSGLPSDRFSAERTGGSVSTLTIQRTQQEDSAVYLCASSLKIAGGPTQYFGPGTRLTVL.